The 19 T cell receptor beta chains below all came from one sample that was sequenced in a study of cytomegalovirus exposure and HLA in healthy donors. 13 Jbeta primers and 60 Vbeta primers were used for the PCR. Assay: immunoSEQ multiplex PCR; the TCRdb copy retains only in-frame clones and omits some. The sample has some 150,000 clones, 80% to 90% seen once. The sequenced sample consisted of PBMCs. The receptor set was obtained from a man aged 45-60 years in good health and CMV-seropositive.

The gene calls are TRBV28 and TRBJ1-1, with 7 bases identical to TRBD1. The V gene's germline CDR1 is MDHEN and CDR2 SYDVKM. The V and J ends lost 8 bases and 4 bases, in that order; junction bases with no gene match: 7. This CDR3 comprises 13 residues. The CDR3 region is CASGTDWRTEAFF. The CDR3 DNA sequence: TGTGCCAGCGGGACAGACTGGCGCACTGAAGCTTTCTTT.

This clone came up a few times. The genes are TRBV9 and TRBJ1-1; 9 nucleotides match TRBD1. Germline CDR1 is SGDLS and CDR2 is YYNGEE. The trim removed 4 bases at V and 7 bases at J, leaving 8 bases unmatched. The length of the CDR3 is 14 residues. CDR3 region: CASSTQGAQGEAFF. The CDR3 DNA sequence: TGTGCCAGCAGCACACAGGGGGCGCAGGGTGAAGCTTTCTTT.

CDR3 protein: CASSRGTSGKNEQFF. In DNA form, the CDR3 reads TGTGCCAGCAGCCGAGGGACTAGCGGGAAGAATGAGCAGTTCTTC. The genes are TRBV27 and TRBJ2-1; 13 bases fit TRBD2. Trimming at V came to 6 bases and at J to 7 bases, leaving 6 bases not matched to a gene. The CDR3 is made up of 15 amino acids. The germline V gene has CDR1 MNHEY and CDR2 SMNVEV (reference sequence).

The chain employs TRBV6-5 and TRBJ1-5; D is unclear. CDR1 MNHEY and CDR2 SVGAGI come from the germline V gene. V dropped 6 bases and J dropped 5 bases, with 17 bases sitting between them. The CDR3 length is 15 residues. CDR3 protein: CASSRGAGPYQPQHF. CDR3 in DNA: TGTGCCAGCAGCCGGGGAGCCGGGCCTTATCAGCCCCAGCATTTT.

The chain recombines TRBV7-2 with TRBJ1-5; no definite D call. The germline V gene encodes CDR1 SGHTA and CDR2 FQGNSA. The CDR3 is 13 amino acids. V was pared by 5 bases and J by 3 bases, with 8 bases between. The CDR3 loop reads CASSARHNQPQHF. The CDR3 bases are TGTGCCAGCAGCGCCCGACACAATCAGCCCCAGCATTTT.

In nucleotides, the CDR3 is TGTGCCAGCTCATACCAGGGACTTTTCACCTACGAGCAGTACTTC. Residues: CASSYQGLFTYEQYF. The V call is TRBV18, the J call TRBJ2-7; D perhaps matches TRBD2 (6 bases). The germline CDR1 and CDR2 sequences are KGHSH and LQKENI. The CDR3 contains 15 residues. Trimming removed 5 bases at V and 2 bases at J, with 16 bases between.

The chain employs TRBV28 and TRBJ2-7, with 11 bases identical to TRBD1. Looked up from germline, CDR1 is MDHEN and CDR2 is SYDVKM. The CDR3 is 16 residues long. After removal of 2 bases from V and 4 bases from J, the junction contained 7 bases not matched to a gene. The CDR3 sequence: CASSLDLRDRGYEQYF. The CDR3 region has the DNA TGTGCCAGCAGTTTAGACCTCCGGGACAGGGGGTACGAGCAGTACTTC.

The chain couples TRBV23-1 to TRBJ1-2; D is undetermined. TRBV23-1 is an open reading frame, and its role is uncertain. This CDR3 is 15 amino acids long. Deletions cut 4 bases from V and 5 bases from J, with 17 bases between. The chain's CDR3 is CASSLFSTSPYGYTF. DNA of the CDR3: TGCGCCAGCAGTCTTTTTAGCACGAGCCCTTATGGCTACACCTTC.

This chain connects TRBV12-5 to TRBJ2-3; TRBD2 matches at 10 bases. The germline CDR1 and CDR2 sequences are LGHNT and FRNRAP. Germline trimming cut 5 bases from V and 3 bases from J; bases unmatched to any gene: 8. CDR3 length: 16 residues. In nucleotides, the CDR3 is TGTGCTAGTGGTCCCGGAGCGGGAGGGCTGACAGATACGCAGTATTTT. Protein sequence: CASGPGAGGLTDTQYF.

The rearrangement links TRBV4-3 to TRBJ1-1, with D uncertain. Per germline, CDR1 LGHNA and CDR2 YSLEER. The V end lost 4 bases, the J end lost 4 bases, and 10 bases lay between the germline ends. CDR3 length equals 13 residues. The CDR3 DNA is TGCGCCAGCAGCCTTAACAGCGGCACTGAAGCTTTCTTT. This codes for CASSLNSGTEAFF.

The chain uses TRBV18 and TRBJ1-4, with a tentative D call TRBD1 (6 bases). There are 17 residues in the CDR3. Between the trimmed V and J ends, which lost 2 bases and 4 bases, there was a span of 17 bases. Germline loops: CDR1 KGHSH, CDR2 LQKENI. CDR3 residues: CASSPGTRFDNNEKLFF. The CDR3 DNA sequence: TGTGCCAGCTCACCAGGGACACGATTCGATAATAATGAAAAACTGTTTTTT.

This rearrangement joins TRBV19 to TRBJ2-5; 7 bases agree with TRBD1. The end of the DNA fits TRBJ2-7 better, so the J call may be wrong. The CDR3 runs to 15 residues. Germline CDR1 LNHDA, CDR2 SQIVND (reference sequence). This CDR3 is CASKRTGDLSYEQYF. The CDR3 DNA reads TGTGCCAGTAAACGAACAGGGGACCTCTCCTACGAGCAGTACTTC.

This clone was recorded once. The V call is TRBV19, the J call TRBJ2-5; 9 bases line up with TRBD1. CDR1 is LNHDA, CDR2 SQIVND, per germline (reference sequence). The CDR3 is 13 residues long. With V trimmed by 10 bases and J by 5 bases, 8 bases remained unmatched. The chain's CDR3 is CATGTGRGETQYF. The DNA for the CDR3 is TGTGCCACGGGGACAGGGCGAGGTGAGACCCAGTACTTC.

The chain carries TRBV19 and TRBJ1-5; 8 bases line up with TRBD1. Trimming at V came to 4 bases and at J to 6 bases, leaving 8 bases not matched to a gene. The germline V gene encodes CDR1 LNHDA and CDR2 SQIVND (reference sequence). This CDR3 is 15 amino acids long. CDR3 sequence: CASSTGGLLGQPQHF. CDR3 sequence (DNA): TGTGCCAGTAGTACAGGGGGCCTTCTGGGTCAGCCCCAGCATTTT. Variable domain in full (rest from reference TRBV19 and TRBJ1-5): DGGITQSPKYLFRKEGQNVTLSCEQNLNHDAMYWYRQDPGQGLRLIYYSQIVNDFQKGDIAEGYSVSREKKESFPLTVTSAQKNPTAFYLCASSTGGLLGQPQHFGDGTRLSIL.

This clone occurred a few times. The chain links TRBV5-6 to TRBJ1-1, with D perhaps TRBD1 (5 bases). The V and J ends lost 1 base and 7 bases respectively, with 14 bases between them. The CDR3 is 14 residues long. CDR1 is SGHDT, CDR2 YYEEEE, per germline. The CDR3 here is CASSLSRARGEAFF. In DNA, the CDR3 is TGTGCCAGCAGCTTGTCCAGGGCTAGAGGTGAAGCTTTCTTT.

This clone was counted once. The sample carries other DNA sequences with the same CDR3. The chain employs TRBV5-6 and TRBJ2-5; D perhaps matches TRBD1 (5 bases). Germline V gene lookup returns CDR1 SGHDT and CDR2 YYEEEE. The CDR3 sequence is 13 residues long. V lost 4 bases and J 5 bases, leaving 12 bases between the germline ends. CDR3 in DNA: TGTGCCAGCAGCCTTGCAGGGCCGGAGACCCAGTACTTC. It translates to CASSLAGPETQYF. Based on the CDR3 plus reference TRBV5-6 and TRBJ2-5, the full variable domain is DAGVTQSPTHLIKTRGQQVTLRCSPKSGHDTVSWYQQALGQGPQFIFQYYEEEERQRGNFPDRFSGHQFPNYSSELNVNALLLGDSALYLCASSLAGPETQYFGPGTRLLVL.

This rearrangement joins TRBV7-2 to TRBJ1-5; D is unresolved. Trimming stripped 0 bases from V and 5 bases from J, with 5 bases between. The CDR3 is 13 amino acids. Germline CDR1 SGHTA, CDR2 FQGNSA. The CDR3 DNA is TGTGCCAGCAGCTTAGCTACAGATCAGCCCCAGCATTTT. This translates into CASSLATDQPQHF.

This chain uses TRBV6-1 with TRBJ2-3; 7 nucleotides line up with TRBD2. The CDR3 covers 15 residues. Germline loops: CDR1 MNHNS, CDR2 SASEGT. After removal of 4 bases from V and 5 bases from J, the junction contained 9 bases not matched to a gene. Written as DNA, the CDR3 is TGTGCCAGCAGTGCTCGGGGGGACGGAGGAGATACGCAGTATTTT. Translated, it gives CASSARGDGGDTQYF.

This CDR3 reads CASGGGRTDTQYF. The CDR3 DNA reads as TGTGCCAGTGGGGGGGGGCGCACAGATACGCAGTATTTT. V and J are TRBV19 and TRBJ2-3, with D maybe TRBD2 (7 bases). Per the germline V gene, CDR1 is LNHDA and CDR2 is SQIVND (reference sequence). V was pared by 8 bases and J by 1 base, with 10 bases between. There are 13 residues in the CDR3.